This paragraph reports one T cell receptor (beta chain). Clones were read by immunoSEQ multiplex PCR, and TCRdb kept only the in-frame ones, dropping some. The sample shows roughly 65,000 clones, about 93% of them seen only once. This sample is drawn from a study of blood T cell repertoires in COVID-19. The CDR3 length is 19 residues. The sample was peripheral blood. The sequence came from an older man with active COVID-19. The V and J genes are TRBV21-1 and TRBJ1-5; TRBD1 was called by the table and not checked on the DNA. TRBV21-1 has pseudogene status. Written as DNA, the CDR3 is TGTGCCAGCAGCAACTCGAACGGGACAGGGAAATCCAGCAATCAGCCCCAGCATTTT. It specifies CASSNSNGTGKSSNQPQHF.